The clone carrying this T cell receptor (beta chain) was counted between two and nine times. Its antigen is unidentified. Germline V gene data show CDR1 as KGHDR and CDR2 as SFDVKD. CDR3 length: 16 amino acids. The V and J ends lost 9 bases and 0 bases respectively, with 14 bases between them. This sample was taken from a study of T cell repertoires in cytomegalovirus infection. Study-level information: Based on public TCR beta signatures, there were indications of CMV infection and of a matching HLA type.

Points from the study as a whole: Carriers of CMV plus the relevant HLA were identified by cumulative public TCR beta family frequency. HLA-C-restricted CMV clonotypes gave the most frequent clonotype in two of eight donors.

TCRdb redid the calling of the reads with MiXCR, one entry per CDR3 protein. The sample consists of a few hundred thousand distinct CDR3 sequences, about a quarter of them appearing once. V is TRBV24-1 and J is TRBJ2-6, with TRBD1 as a possible D gene (5 bases). Sequenced input: PBMCs. The receptor comes from a human donor in good health (CMV status not recorded). Some clones in this sample may be carry-over from other donors' samples. The CDR3 loop reads CATGQTSDSGANVLTF. In DNA, the CDR3 is TGTGCCACCGGACAAACCTCAGACTCTGGGGCCAACGTCCTGACTTTC.